This TCR beta chain was recovered during a study of response to subunit inactivated influenza vaccine. Comment on this clonotype: Its matching antigen is unknown.

Each CDR3 protein is one row after TCRdb ran MiXCR on the RT-PCR reads. The sample has 550,000 to 800,000 distinct CDR3 sequences, about 15% seen once; the top ten hold 5.5% to 8%. Study-wide points: Each seasonal influenza vaccination recruits few new T cells, the authors suggested.

Germline CDR1 reads LNHNV; CDR2 reads YYDKDF (reference sequence). The CDR3 consists of 16 residues. Between the trimmed V and J ends, which lost 9 bases and 2 bases, there was a span of 21 bases. This sample comprised PBMCs from blood, obtained 14 to 15 days before vaccination. This receptor was taken from a man in his forties or fifties who received an inactivated influenza vaccine. V usage is TRBV15 and J usage is TRBJ2-3, with D possibly TRBD2 on 5 matching bases. CDR3 loop: CATRSGRTLATDTQYF. The CDR3, as DNA: TGTGCCACAAGATCTGGTAGGACCCTAGCCACAGATACGCAGTATTTT.